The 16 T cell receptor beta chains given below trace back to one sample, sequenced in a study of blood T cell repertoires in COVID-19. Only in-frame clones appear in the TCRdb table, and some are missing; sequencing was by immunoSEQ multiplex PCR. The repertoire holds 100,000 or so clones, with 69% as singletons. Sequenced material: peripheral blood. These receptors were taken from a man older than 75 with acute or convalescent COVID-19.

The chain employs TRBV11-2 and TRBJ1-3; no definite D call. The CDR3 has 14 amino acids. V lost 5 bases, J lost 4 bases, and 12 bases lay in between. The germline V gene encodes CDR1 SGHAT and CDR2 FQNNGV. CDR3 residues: CASSPRGGGNTIYF. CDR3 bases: TGTGCCAGCAGCCCTCGAGGTGGAGGAAACACCATATATTTT.

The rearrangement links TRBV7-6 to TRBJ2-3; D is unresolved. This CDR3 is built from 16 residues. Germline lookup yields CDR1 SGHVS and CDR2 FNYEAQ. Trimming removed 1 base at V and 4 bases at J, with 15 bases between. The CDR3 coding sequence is TGTGCCAGCAGCTTAGACTCTCCGGCGGTAGCAGATACGCAGTATTTT. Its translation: CASSLDSPAVADTQYF.

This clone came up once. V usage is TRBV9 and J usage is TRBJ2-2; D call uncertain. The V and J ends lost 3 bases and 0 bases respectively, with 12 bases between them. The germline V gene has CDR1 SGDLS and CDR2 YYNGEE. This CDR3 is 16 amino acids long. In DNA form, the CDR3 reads TGTGCCAGCAGCGCTTTTATCGTCGCGAACACCGGGGAGCTGTTTTTT. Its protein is CASSAFIVANTGELFF.

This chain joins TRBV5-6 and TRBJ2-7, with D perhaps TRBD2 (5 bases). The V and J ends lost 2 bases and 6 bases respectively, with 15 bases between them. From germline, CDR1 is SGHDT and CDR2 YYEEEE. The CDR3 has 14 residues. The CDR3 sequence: CASSLGSGIGEQYF. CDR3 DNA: TGTGCCAGCAGCTTAGGTTCCGGGATTGGCGAGCAGTACTTC.

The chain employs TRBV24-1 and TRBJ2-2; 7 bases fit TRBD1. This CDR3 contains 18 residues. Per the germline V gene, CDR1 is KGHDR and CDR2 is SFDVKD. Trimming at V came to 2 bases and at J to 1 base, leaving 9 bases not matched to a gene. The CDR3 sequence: CATSDYVGQARNTGELFF. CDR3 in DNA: TGTGCCACCAGTGATTACGTCGGACAGGCTAGGAACACCGGGGAGCTGTTTTTT.

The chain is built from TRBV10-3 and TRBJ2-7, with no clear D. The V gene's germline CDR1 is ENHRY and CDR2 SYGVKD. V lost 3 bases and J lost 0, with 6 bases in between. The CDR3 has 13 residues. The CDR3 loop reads CAISDASSYEQYF. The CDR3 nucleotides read TGTGCCATCAGTGACGCCAGCTCCTACGAGCAGTACTTC.

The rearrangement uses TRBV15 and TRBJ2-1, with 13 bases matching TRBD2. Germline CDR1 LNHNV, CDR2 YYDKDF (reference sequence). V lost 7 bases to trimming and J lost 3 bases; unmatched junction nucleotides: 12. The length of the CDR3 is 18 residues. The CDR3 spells CATILTSGRGTGYNEQFF. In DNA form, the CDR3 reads TGTGCCACCATTCTCACTAGCGGGAGGGGCACAGGCTACAATGAGCAGTTCTTC.

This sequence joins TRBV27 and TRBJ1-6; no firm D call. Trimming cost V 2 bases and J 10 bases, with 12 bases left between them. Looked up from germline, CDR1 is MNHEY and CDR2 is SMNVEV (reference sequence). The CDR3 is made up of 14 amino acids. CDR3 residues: CASSLRPAGSPLHF. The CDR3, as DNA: TGTGCCAGCAGTTTAAGGCCTGCGGGCTCACCCCTCCACTTT.

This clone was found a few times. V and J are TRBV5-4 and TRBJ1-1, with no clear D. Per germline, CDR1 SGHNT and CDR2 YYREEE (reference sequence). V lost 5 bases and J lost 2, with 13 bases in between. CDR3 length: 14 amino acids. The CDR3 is CASSSPSSNTEAFF. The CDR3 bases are TGTGCCAGCAGTTCTCCTTCAAGCAACACTGAAGCTTTCTTT.

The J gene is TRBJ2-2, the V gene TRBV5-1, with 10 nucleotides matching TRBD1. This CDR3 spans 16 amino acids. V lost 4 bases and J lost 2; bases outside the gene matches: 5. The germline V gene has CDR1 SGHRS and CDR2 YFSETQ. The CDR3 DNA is TGCGCCAGCAGCCCTGACAGGGGGCAAAACACCGGGGAGCTGTTTTTT. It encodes CASSPDRGQNTGELFF.

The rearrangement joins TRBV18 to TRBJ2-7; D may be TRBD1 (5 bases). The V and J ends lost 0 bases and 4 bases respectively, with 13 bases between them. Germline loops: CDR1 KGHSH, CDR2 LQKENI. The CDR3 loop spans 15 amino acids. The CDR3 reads CASSPPAGRLYEQYF. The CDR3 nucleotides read TGTGCCAGCTCACCACCGGCAGGGCGCTTGTACGAGCAGTACTTC.

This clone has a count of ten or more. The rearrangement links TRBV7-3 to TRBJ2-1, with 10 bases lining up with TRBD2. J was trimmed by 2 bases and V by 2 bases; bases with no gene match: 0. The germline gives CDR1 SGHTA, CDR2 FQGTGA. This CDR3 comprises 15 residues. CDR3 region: CASSLLAGAYNEQFF. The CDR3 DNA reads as TGTGCCAGCAGCTTACTAGCGGGGGCCTACAATGAGCAGTTCTTC.

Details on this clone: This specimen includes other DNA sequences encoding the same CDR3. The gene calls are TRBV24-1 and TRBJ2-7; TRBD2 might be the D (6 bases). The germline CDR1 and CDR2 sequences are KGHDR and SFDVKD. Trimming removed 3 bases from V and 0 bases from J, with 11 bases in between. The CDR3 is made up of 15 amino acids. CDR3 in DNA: TGTGCCACCAGTGATGGGACTGGCAGCTCCTACGAGCAGTACTTC. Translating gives CATSDGTGSSYEQYF.

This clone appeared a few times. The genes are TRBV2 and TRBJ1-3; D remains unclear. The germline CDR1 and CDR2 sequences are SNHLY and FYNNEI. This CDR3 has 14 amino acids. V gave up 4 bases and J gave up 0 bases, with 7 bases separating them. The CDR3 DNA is TGTGCCAGCAGTGCCCGTAACTCTGGAAACACCATATATTTT. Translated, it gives CASSARNSGNTIYF.

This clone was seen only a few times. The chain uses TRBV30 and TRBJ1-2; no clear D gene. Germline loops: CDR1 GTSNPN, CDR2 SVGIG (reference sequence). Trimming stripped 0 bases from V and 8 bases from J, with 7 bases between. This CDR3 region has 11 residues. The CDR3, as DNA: TGTGCCTGGAGTGTCGGTTCGGGCTACACCTTC. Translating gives CAWSVGSGYTF.

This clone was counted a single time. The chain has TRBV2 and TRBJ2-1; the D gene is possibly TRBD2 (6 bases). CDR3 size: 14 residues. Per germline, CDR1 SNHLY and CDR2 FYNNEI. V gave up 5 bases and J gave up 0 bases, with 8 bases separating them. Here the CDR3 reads CASSLGGSYNEQFF. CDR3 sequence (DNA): TGTGCCAGCAGTCTGGGGGGCTCCTACAATGAGCAGTTCTTC.